This TCR beta chain was captured by sequencing in a study of T cell changes during pregnancy in multiple sclerosis. Sequenced by immunoSEQ multiplex PCR; TCRdb stores in-frame clones only, minus some. The table has tens of thousands of clones, 93% seen once. This clonotype was sampled from a female donor with multiple sclerosis, enrolled in a pregnancy study. This material consisted of CD8+ T cells from peripheral blood mononuclear cells, taken in the third trimester of pregnancy.

The CDR3 region is CASSPDFGGGAIGQFF. In DNA form, the CDR3 reads TGTGCCAGCAGCCCAGATTTCGGCGGGGGGGCGATTGGGCAGTTCTTC. V and J are TRBV7-6 and TRBJ2-1; TRBD2 aligns across 9 bases. Germline CDR1 SGHVS, CDR2 FNYEAQ. The CDR3 runs 16 residues. V shed 5 bases, J shed 12 bases, and the junction held 17 bases outside the gene matches.